Sequencing of this T cell receptor (beta chain) was carried out in a study of shared clonotypes between healthy human individuals. Whole-study context: The study drew on a couple of women and three men aged 18 to 49 as donors.

The authors split each subset's genomic DNA evenly across several immunoSEQ plates. The data were produced by immunoSEQ multiplex PCR, yet TCRdb's version contains in-frame clones alone and is incomplete. The table includes 100,000 or so clones, roughly 45% detected once. Around 90 million PBMCs served as the genomic DNA source for unsorted samples. This CDR3 spans 11 amino acids. Per germline, CDR1 MNHNY and CDR2 SVGAGI (reference sequence). V dropped 2 bases and J dropped 8 bases, with 4 bases sitting between them. Source material: PBMCs. The source is a woman between 35 and 50 years old in good health. Some clones in this sample may be carry-over from other donors' samples. J is TRBJ1-3 and V is TRBV6-6; no clear D gene. CDR3 sequence reads: CASSYADTIYF. The CDR3 DNA reads TGTGCCAGCAGTTACGCGGACACCATATATTTT.